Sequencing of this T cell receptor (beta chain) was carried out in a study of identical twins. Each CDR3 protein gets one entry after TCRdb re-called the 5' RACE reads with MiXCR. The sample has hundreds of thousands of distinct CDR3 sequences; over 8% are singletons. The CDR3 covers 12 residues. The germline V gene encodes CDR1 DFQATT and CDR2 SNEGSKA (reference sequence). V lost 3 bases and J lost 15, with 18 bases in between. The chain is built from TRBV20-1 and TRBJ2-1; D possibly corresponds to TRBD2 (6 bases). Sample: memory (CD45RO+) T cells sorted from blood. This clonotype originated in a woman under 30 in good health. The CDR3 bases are TGCAGTGCTAGTCGCCGGGACTCCCATGCGTTCTTC. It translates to CSASRRDSHAFF.